A single sample is the source of the 5 T cell receptor beta chains below, sequenced in a study of blood T cell repertoires in COVID-19. Clones were sequenced by immunoSEQ multiplex PCR, and TCRdb holds only the in-frame ones, with some missing. Of around 160,000 clones listed, roughly four fifths were seen once; the top ten hold over 12%. Sequencing was performed on peripheral blood. These receptors originate from a human donor with acute or convalescent COVID-19. The donor label of this sample is uncertain.

This clone was seen a handful of times. The rearrangement uses TRBV6-1 and TRBJ1-1, with 9 bases identical to TRBD1. The V and J ends lost 3 bases and 1 base, in that order; junction bases with no gene match: 6. This CDR3 is 16 amino acids long. Germline V lookup: CDR1 MNHNS, CDR2 SASEGT. The CDR3 spells CASSDGTGWSNTEAFF. In nucleotides, the CDR3 is TGTGCCAGCAGTGACGGGACAGGGTGGTCGAACACTGAAGCTTTCTTT.

This clone was picked up one time. The chain combines TRBV5-1 with TRBJ2-3; no clear D gene. Germline CDR1 and CDR2: SGHRS and YFSETQ. This CDR3 region has 14 residues. The ends were cut back, 2 bases at V and 5 bases at J, with 12 bases in the middle. The CDR3 here is CASSFSRSLDTQYF. The CDR3 nucleotides read TGCGCCAGCAGCTTTTCTCGGAGTTTAGATACGCAGTATTTT.

DNA for the CDR3: TGTGCCAGCAGTTTTAGGGAGCCCGGGGAGCTGTTTTTT. This gives the protein CASSFREPGELFF. This sequence joins TRBV12-3 or TRBV12-4 and TRBJ2-2; D possibly corresponds to TRBD2 (5 bases). The CDR3 consists of 13 residues. Trimming shortened V by 3 bases and J by 6 bases, and 8 bases separated the two germline ends.

The CDR3 nucleotides read TGTGCCAGCCAACGGGACACCCAGGGCACCATATATTTT. Translation gives CASQRDTQGTIYF. The V and J genes are TRBV3-1 (or the pseudogene TRBV3-2) and TRBJ1-3, with D perhaps TRBD1 (6 bases). Trimming took off 8 bases at V and 9 bases at J, with 17 bases between the two ends. The CDR3 has 13 amino acids. Germline-derived CDR1 and CDR2 are LGHDT and YNNKEL (reference sequence).

Regarding this clone: At the DNA level, this CDR3 is encoded by other sequences in the same sample as well. The chain has TRBV7-2 and TRBJ1-5; D perhaps matches TRBD1 (5 bases). The CDR3 contains 15 residues. V shed 1 base and J shed 0 bases, with 7 bases lying between them. Per germline, CDR1 SGHTA and CDR2 FQGNSA. Here the CDR3 reads CASSLGQGSNQPQHF. CDR3 nucleotide sequence: TGTGCCAGCAGCTTAGGGCAGGGTAGCAATCAGCCCCAGCATTTT.